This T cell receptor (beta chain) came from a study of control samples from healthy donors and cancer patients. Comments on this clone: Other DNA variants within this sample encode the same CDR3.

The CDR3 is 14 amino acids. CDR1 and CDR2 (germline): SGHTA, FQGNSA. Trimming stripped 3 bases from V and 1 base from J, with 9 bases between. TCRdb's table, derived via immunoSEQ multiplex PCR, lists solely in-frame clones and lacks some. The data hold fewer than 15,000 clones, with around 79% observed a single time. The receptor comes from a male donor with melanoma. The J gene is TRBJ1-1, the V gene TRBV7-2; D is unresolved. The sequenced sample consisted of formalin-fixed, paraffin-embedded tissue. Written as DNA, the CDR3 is TGTGCCAGCAGCTTGGGCCGAGCGAACACTGAAGCTTTCTTT. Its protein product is CASSLGRANTEAFF.